Following are 21 T cell receptor beta chains from one sample sequenced in a study of graft-versus-host responses after intestinal transplantation. What these receptors recognize is not known. Generated by immunoSEQ multiplex PCR, the TCRdb table keeps only in-frame clones and is missing some. The data contain 84,000 or so clones, approximately 92% of them singletons. This specimen was unstimulated CD4+ T cells sorted from spleen or lymph node cells, taken before intestinal transplant. The receptors come from a human donor who received an intestinal transplant.

CDR3 sequence (DNA): TGTGCCAGCAGCTTATTTTCATCTAGCGGGAGTGGAGATACGCAGTATTTT. Translation gives CASSLFSSSGSGDTQYF. This chain links TRBV7-2 with TRBJ2-3; TRBD2 aligns across 10 bases. In germline, CDR1 is SGHTA, CDR2 FQGNSA. V shed 2 bases and J 5 bases; nucleotides not matched to a gene: 10. The CDR3 loop spans 17 amino acids.

This chain links TRBV5-1 with TRBJ1-2, with D unclear. V lost 0 bases and J 11 bases, leaving 11 bases between the germline ends. This CDR3 is 12 amino acids long. Germline V CDR1 and CDR2: SGHRS, YFSETQ. The CDR3 protein is CASSLGTGGYTF. The CDR3 nucleotides read TGCGCCAGCAGCTTGGGGACCGGTGGTTACACCTTC.

The V gene is TRBV27, the J gene TRBJ1-1; D is possibly TRBD1 (6 bases). V gave up 7 bases and J gave up 0 bases, with 24 bases separating them. Germline CDR1 is MNHEY and CDR2 is SMNVEV (reference sequence). The CDR3 loop spans 18 amino acids. This CDR3 reads CASISLARNRAVNTEAFF. CDR3 DNA: TGTGCCAGCATATCCCTTGCTCGGAACAGGGCCGTGAACACTGAAGCTTTCTTT.

V is TRBV28 and J is TRBJ1-2, with 7 bases that match TRBD1. Germline V gives CDR1 MDHEN, CDR2 SYDVKM. V was pared by 2 bases and J by 4 bases, with 4 bases of the junction left unmatched. CDR3 length: 14 amino acids. The CDR3 region has the DNA TGTGCCAGCAGTTTAGGTGGGACAGCCTATGGCTACACCTTC. Its protein product is CASSLGGTAYGYTF.

The chain joins TRBV19 to TRBJ1-2; 7 bases align to TRBD1. In germline, CDR1 is LNHDA, CDR2 SQIVND (reference sequence). The CDR3 extends over 16 amino acids. J gave up 4 bases and V 7 bases, and 15 bases lay outside the gene matches. CDR3 in amino acids: CASIGDRRLLTYGYTF. The CDR3, as DNA: TGTGCCAGTATCGGGGACAGAAGATTATTAACCTATGGCTACACCTTC. Using reference TRBV19 and TRBJ1-2 for the parts outside the CDR3, the full variable domain is DGGITQSPKYLFRKEGQNVTLSCEQNLNHDAMYWYRQDPGQGLRLIYYSQIVNDFQKGDIAEGYSVSREKKESFPLTVTSAQKNPTAFYLCASIGDRRLLTYGYTFGSGTRLTVV.

The chain uses TRBV9 and TRBJ1-3; unclear D gene. Germline V gene lookup returns CDR1 SGDLS and CDR2 YYNGEE. V lost 2 bases and J lost 0, with 6 bases in between. This CDR3 has 14 amino acids. The CDR3 DNA reads as TGTGCCAGCAGCGTCGAAATCTCTGGAAACACCATATATTTT. Its protein is CASSVEISGNTIYF.

This clone was picked up one time. The CDR3 loop reads CASRIYMGYEQYF. The CDR3 bases are TGTGCCAGCAGGATATACATGGGTTACGAGCAGTACTTC. The V call is TRBV6-1, the J call TRBJ2-7; no clear D. Looked up from germline, CDR1 is MNHNS and CDR2 is SASEGT. V was clipped by 6 bases and J by 4 bases, with 13 bases between them. This CDR3 has 13 amino acids.

CDR3 amino acids: CASSPQLSNQPQHF. The CDR3 coding sequence is TGTGCCAGCAGTCCTCAGTTAAGCAATCAGCCCCAGCATTTT. The rearrangement links TRBV6-5 to TRBJ1-5; D not certain. The ends were cut back, 5 bases at V and 1 base at J, with 9 bases in the middle. The CDR3 contains 14 residues. Germline CDR1 MNHEY, CDR2 SVGAGI.

This rearrangement joins TRBV25-1 to TRBJ2-7; the D gene could be TRBD1 or TRBD2 (6 bases each). The germline gives CDR1 MGHDK, CDR2 SYGVNS. With 1 base removed from V and 0 bases from J, the gap between germline ends came to 10 bases. CDR3 length equals 15 residues. CDR3 DNA sequence: TGTGCCAGCAGTGAATGGGGGGCCAGCTCCTACGAGCAGTACTTC. It translates to CASSEWGASSYEQYF.

The chain joins TRBV27 to TRBJ1-3; D is uncertain. The CDR3 is 13 residues long. The germline V and J ends were trimmed by 6 bases and 7 bases, with 13 bases remaining between them. Germline CDR1 is MNHEY and CDR2 is SMNVEV (reference sequence). CDR3 DNA: TGTGCCAGCAGCTCCGTTTTGGGCAACACCATATATTTT. Protein sequence: CASSSVLGNTIYF.

The gene calls are TRBV25-1 and TRBJ1-1; a weak D match, TRBD1 (5 bases). Germline loops: CDR1 MGHDK, CDR2 SYGVNS. Trimming cost V 1 base and J 6 bases, with 9 bases left between them. This CDR3 has 13 amino acids. CDR3 DNA: TGTGCCAGCAGTGAATCGGGCAGGGCTGAAGCTTTCTTT. This encodes CASSESGRAEAFF.

There are a few counts of this clone. The genes are TRBV30 and TRBJ1-5; D gene uncertain. CDR1 and CDR2 from the germline V gene are GTSNPN and SVGIG (reference sequence). CDR3 length: 16 amino acids. Trimming stripped 3 bases from V and 6 bases from J, with 21 bases between. The CDR3 nucleotides read TGTGCCTGGAGCCTAGCGGGGTCTTTTAGTGGTCAGCCCCAGCATTTT. The encoded protein is CAWSLAGSFSGQPQHF. Filled out from reference TRBV30 and TRBJ1-5, the complete variable domain reads SQTIHQWPATLVQPVGSPLSLECTVEGTSNPNLYWYRQAAGRGLQLLFYSVGIGQISSEVPQNLSASRPQDRQFILSSKKLLLSDSGFYLCAWSLAGSFSGQPQHFGDGTRLSIL.

The chain carries TRBV5-5 and TRBJ1-1; a possible D gene is TRBD1 (6 bases). Between the trimmed V and J ends, which lost 2 bases and 1 base, there was a span of 12 bases. Per germline, CDR1 SGHKS and CDR2 YYEKEE (reference sequence). This CDR3 spans 15 amino acids. CDR3 sequence reads: CASSFVTGANTEAFF. Here the CDR3 DNA reads TGTGCCAGCAGCTTTGTGACAGGAGCGAACACTGAAGCTTTCTTT.

This clone was detected only once. This chain connects TRBV11-1 to TRBJ2-7, with TRBD2 matching over 9 bases. Germline assignment: CDR1 SGHAT and CDR2 FQDESV (reference sequence). Losses at the gene ends were 1 base for V and 3 bases for J; bases not matched to a gene: 1. The CDR3 loop spans 14 amino acids. CDR3 nucleotide sequence: TGTGCCAGCAGCTTAGGGACTAGCGTCTACGAGCAGTACTTC. Amino acid sequence: CASSLGTSVYEQYF. Drawing the rest from reference TRBV11-1 and TRBJ2-7, the complete variable domain is EAEVAQSPRYKITEKSQAVAFWCDPISGHATLYWYRQILGQGPELLVQFQDESVVDDSQLPKDRFSAERLKGVDSTLKIQPAELGDSAMYLCASSLGTSVYEQYFGPGTRLTVT.

This chain uses TRBV27 with TRBJ2-3; no clear D. Germline CDR1 and CDR2: MNHEY and SMNVEV (reference sequence). This CDR3 region has 13 residues. The germline V and J ends were trimmed by 6 bases and 2 bases, with 9 bases remaining between them. In nucleotides, the CDR3 is TGTGCCAGCAGGGGTTTTGACACAGATACGCAGTATTTT. Protein product: CASRGFDTDTQYF.

V is TRBV7-2 and J is TRBJ1-1; D not resolved. CDR1 and CDR2 (germline): SGHTA, FQGNSA. The CDR3 runs 14 residues. V was shortened by 1 base and J by 0 bases, with 6 bases between the two germline ends. The CDR3 reads CASSLGALNTEAFF. CDR3 nucleotides: TGTGCCAGCAGCTTAGGGGCCCTGAACACTGAAGCTTTCTTT.

The chain links TRBV14 to TRBJ2-5; tentative D call: TRBD1 (5 bases). The CDR3 is 14 amino acids. The V and J ends lost 4 bases and 0 bases respectively, with 9 bases between them. Per germline, CDR1 SGHDN and CDR2 FVKESK. CDR3 bases: TGTGCCAGCAGCCCCCAGGGTAACCAAGAGACCCAGTACTTC. Encoded protein: CASSPQGNQETQYF. The complete variable domain, with remaining parts taken from reference TRBV14 and TRBJ2-5, reads EAGVTQFPSHSVIEKGQTVTLRCDPISGHDNLYWYRRVMGKEIKFLLHFVKESKQDESGMPNNRFLAERTGGTYSTLKVQPAELEDSGVYFCASSPQGNQETQYFGPGTRLLVL.

The V and J genes are TRBV7-6 and TRBJ2-7; perhaps TRBD2 as D (5 bases). Trimming removed 5 bases from V and 5 bases from J, with 10 bases in between. This CDR3 is 12 amino acids long. Germline CDR1 is SGHVS and CDR2 is FNYEAQ. CDR3 residues: CASSQTTDEQYF. The DNA for the CDR3 is TGTGCCAGCAGCCAGACTACGGACGAGCAGTACTTC.

This rearrangement joins TRBV27 to TRBJ2-6; D remains unclear. Germline V gene sequence: CDR1 MNHEY, CDR2 SMNVEV (reference sequence). The CDR3 consists of 16 residues. Trimming pared 6 bases from V and 0 bases from J, leaving 12 bases between. The DNA for the CDR3 is TGTGCCAGCAGACGTGACGGGCCCTCTGGGGCCAACGTCCTGACTTTC. This gives the protein CASRRDGPSGANVLTF.

This chain joins TRBV11-2 and TRBJ2-7; D might be TRBD1 or TRBD2, each matching 5 bases. V shed 6 bases and J shed 3 bases, with 21 bases lying between them. Germline CDR1 reads SGHAT; CDR2 reads FQNNGV. This CDR3 has 16 amino acids. The CDR3 is CASRRQGASPYYEQYF. CDR3 DNA: TGTGCCAGCAGGCGCCAGGGAGCCTCCCCCTACTACGAGCAGTACTTC.

This rearrangement joins TRBV18 to TRBJ1-2, with TRBD1 matching 10 bases. The V segment lost 0 bases and the J segment 6 bases; nucleotides outside the gene matches: 10. This CDR3 region has 17 residues. The germline V gene encodes CDR1 KGHSH and CDR2 LQKENI. As DNA, the CDR3 is TGTGCCAGCTCACCACCGACCAGGACAGGGGGTTTCCATGGCTACACCTTC. It encodes CASSPPTRTGGFHGYTF.